The rows below give T cell receptor beta chains drawn from one sample of a study of cytomegalovirus exposure and HLA in healthy donors. Assay used: immunoSEQ multiplex PCR; TCRdb lists only in-frame clones, some missing. The sample lists 120,000 to 150,000 clones; around three quarters were seen once. Sequencing was carried out using PBMCs. The source is a man aged 35 to 55 in good health and CMV-seronegative. Both conserved end residues are part of each CDR3. The D gene is left open where the match is weak. The listing skips clone size in some rows; elsewhere it reads once, few, many or a size class.

len: 15; v_gene: TRBV11-3; abundance: few; j_gene: TRBJ2-5; d_gene: TRBD1; CDR3aa: CASSLVGTDQETQYF; CDR3nt: TGTGCCAGCAGCTTAGTAGGGACAGACCAAGAGACCCAGTACTTC
len: 15; v_gene: TRBV27; abundance: NA; j_gene: TRBJ2-1; d_gene: TRBD2; CDR3aa: CASSSSGRAYNEQFF; CDR3nt: TGTGCCAGCAGCTCTAGCGGGAGGGCCTACAATGAGCAGTTCTTC
len: 14; v_gene: TRBV6-5; abundance: NA; j_gene: TRBJ2-3; d_gene: NA; CDR3aa: CASSKPQGMDTQYF; CDR3nt: TGTGCCAGCAGTAAACCTCAGGGGATGGATACGCAGTATTTT
len: 15; v_gene: TRBV5-5; abundance: few; j_gene: TRBJ1-4; d_gene: NA; CDR3aa: CASSLVAERGEKLFF; CDR3nt: TGTGCCAGCAGCTTGGTGGCCGAGCGGGGTGAAAAACTGTTTTTT
len: 15; v_gene: TRBV15; abundance: NA; j_gene: TRBJ2-7; d_gene: NA; CDR3aa: CATSRVQGPLGEQYF; CDR3nt: TGTGCCACCAGCAGAGTACAGGGTCCCCTGGGGGAGCAGTACTTC
len: 13; v_gene: TRBV7-6; abundance: few; j_gene: TRBJ2-7; d_gene: NA; CDR3aa: CASSFSPDYEQYF; CDR3nt: TGTGCCAGCAGCTTTTCTCCAGACTACGAGCAGTACTTC
len: 12; v_gene: TRBV19; abundance: NA; j_gene: TRBJ2-1; d_gene: NA; CDR3aa: CASSIWGMEQFF; CDR3nt: TGTGCCAGTAGTATCTGGGGCATGGAGCAGTTCTTC
len: 12; v_gene: TRBV11-2; abundance: NA; j_gene: TRBJ2-3; d_gene: NA; CDR3aa: CASRRGTDTQYF; CDR3nt: TGTGCCAGCAGGAGGGGGACAGATACGCAGTATTTT
len: 14; v_gene: TRBV4-1; abundance: NA; j_gene: TRBJ1-2; d_gene: NA; CDR3aa: CASSQGTANYGYTF; CDR3nt: TGCGCCAGCAGCCAAGGGACAGCGAACTATGGCTACACCTTC
len: 13; v_gene: TRBV7-8; abundance: once; j_gene: TRBJ1-1; d_gene: NA; CDR3aa: CASSLAGNTEAFF; CDR3nt: TGTGCCAGCAGCTTAGCCGGGAACACTGAAGCTTTCTTT
len: 14; v_gene: TRBV12-5; abundance: NA; j_gene: TRBJ2-3; d_gene: NA; CDR3aa: CASGTAGDTDTQYF; CDR3nt: TGTGCTAGTGGGACTGCCGGGGACACAGATACGCAGTATTTT
len: 14; v_gene: TRBV19; abundance: NA; j_gene: TRBJ2-7; d_gene: NA; CDR3aa: CASSISGPPYEQYF; CDR3nt: TGTGCCAGTAGTATATCGGGTCCCCCCTACGAGCAGTACTTC
len: 14; v_gene: TRBV6-1; abundance: NA; j_gene: TRBJ1-2; d_gene: NA; CDR3aa: CASSWRALSNGYTF; CDR3nt: TGTGCCAGCAGCTGGAGGGCCCTTTCTAATGGCTACACCTTC
len: 15; v_gene: TRBV7-2; abundance: NA; j_gene: TRBJ2-1; d_gene: NA; CDR3aa: CASSLAAQGLGGQFF; CDR3nt: TGTGCCAGCAGCTTAGCGGCACAGGGGCTCGGGGGGCAGTTCTTC
len: 14; v_gene: TRBV29-1; abundance: once; j_gene: TRBJ2-3; d_gene: NA; CDR3aa: CSVETSGGTDTQYF; CDR3nt: TGCAGCGTTGAAACGTCAGGGGGGACAGATACGCAGTATTTT